Shown below are 5 T cell receptor beta chains from a single sample sequenced in a study of cytomegalovirus exposure and HLA in healthy donors. Clones were read by immunoSEQ multiplex PCR, and TCRdb kept only the in-frame ones, dropping some. The sample gives about 120,000 clones, 95% to 96% of which show up once; less than 2% is in the top ten. Sequenced: PBMCs. The receptors come from a man aged 18 to 30 in good health and CMV-seronegative.

CDR3 coding DNA: TGTGCCAGCAGTTACGCAGGGACAGAGACAGATACGCAGTATTTT. Translation: CASSYAGTETDTQYF. The V call is TRBV6-5, the J call TRBJ2-3, with 7 positions matching TRBD1. This CDR3 is built from 15 residues. The germline CDR1 and CDR2 sequences are MNHEY and SVGAGI. The ends lost 2 bases at V and 3 bases at J; junction bases unmatched: 5.

The chain combines TRBV4-3 with TRBJ2-7; TRBD2 is a possible D gene (5 bases). CDR1 and CDR2 (germline): LGHNA, YSLEER. The CDR3 totals 14 residues. V lost 3 bases and J lost 7, with 16 bases in between. The CDR3 spells CASSHDLTREEQYF. The CDR3 nucleotides read TGCGCCAGCAGCCACGACCTTACTCGGGAAGAGCAGTACTTC.

Only one count was recorded for this clone. This chain links TRBV5-1 with TRBJ2-5; 7 bases are a match to TRBD1. Per germline, CDR1 SGHRS and CDR2 YFSETQ. There are 13 residues in the CDR3. V lost 6 bases to trimming and J lost 4 bases; unmatched junction nucleotides: 6. CDR3 in DNA: TGCGCCAGCAACCAATACAGGGGAGAGACCCAGTACTTC. This codes for CASNQYRGETQYF.

The chain links TRBV6-1 to TRBJ1-5, with 10 bases that match TRBD1. V gave up 5 bases and J gave up 0 bases; unmatched junction bases: 10. In germline, CDR1 is MNHNS, CDR2 SASEGT. CDR3 size: 18 residues. CDR3 sequence reads: CASSKGDRGLNSNQPQHF. CDR3 sequence (DNA): TGTGCCAGCAGTAAAGGGGACAGGGGACTTAATAGCAATCAGCCCCAGCATTTT.

In nucleotides, the CDR3 is TGTGCCAGCAGTCAGGACAGGGCACATCAGCCCCAGCATTTT. Residues: CASSQDRAHQPQHF. This chain connects TRBV6-6 to TRBJ1-5; 8 nucleotides align to TRBD1. V was pared by 5 bases and J by 5 bases, with 5 bases of the junction left unmatched. The CDR3 spans 14 residues. Per the germline V gene, CDR1 is MNHNY and CDR2 is SVGAGI (reference sequence).